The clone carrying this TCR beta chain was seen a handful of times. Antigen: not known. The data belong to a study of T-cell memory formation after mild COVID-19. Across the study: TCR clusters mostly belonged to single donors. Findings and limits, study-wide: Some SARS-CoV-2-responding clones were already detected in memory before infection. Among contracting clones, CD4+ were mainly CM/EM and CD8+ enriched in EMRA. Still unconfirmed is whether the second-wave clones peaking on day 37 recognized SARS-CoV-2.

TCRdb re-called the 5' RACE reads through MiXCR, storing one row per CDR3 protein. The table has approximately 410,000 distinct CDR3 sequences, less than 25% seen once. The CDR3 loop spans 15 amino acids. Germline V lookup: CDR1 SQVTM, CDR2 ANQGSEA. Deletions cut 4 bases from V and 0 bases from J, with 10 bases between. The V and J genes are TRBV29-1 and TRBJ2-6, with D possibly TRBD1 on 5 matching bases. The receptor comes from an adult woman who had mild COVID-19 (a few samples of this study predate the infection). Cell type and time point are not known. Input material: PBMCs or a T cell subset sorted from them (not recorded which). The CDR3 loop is CSVVGQLSGANVLTF. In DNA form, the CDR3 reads TGCAGCGTTGTGGGGCAGCTCTCTGGGGCCAACGTCCTGACTTTC. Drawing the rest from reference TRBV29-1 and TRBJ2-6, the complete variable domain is SAVISQKPSRDICQRGTSLTIQCQVDSQVTMMFWYRQQPGQSLTLIATANQGSEATYESGFVIDKFPISRPNLTFSTLTVSNMSPEDSSIYLCSVVGQLSGANVLTFGAGSRLTVL.